Below are 27 T cell receptor beta chains sequenced from a single sample in a study of identifying expanded T cells in peripheral blood. This table comes from immunoSEQ multiplex PCR, and its TCRdb copy is limited to in-frame clones, with some not included. Of about 52,000 clones listed, approximately 82% are singletons. Sample: blood. The receptors derive from a person aged 18 to 70 in good health.

The chain uses TRBV25-1 and TRBJ1-2; 7 bases fit TRBD1. CDR3 length: 16 amino acids. J was trimmed by 1 base and V by 5 bases; bases with no gene match: 10. The germline CDR1 and CDR2 sequences are MGHDK and SYGVNS. This CDR3 is CASSYTGTEDNYGYTF. CDR3 bases: TGTGCCAGCAGTTACACCGGGACAGAAGATAACTATGGCTACACCTTC.

This sequence joins TRBV6-1 and TRBJ1-6; 7 nucleotides match TRBD1. The CDR3 is 15 amino acids. Germline CDR1 and CDR2: MNHNS and SASEGT. V was clipped by 2 bases and J by 6 bases; unmatched bases: 4. This CDR3 reads CASSELTGTNSPLHF. In DNA, the CDR3 is TGTGCCAGCAGTGAATTGACAGGGACTAATTCACCCCTCCACTTT.

This chain links TRBV2 with TRBJ2-1; unclear D gene. From germline, CDR1 is SNHLY and CDR2 FYNNEI. V shed 4 bases and J shed 7 bases, with 14 bases lying between them. The CDR3 runs 14 residues. The CDR3 sequence is CASSVNGLGNEQFF. CDR3 nucleotide sequence: TGTGCCAGCAGTGTCAACGGGCTAGGTAATGAGCAGTTCTTC.

This chain links TRBV7-9 with TRBJ2-7, with 8 bases that match TRBD2. In germline, CDR1 is SEHNR, CDR2 FQNEAQ (reference sequence). Unmatched junction bases numbered 9, after V lost 8 bases and J lost 3 bases. The CDR3 totals 14 residues. The CDR3 DNA reads TGTGCCAGCTCGCCGGGCGGGGGGTTCTACGAGCAGTACTTC. Amino acids: CASSPGGGFYEQYF. Complete variable domain (other parts from reference TRBV7-9 and TRBJ2-7): DTGVSQNPRHKITKRGQNVTFRCDPISEHNRLYWYRQTLGQGPEFLTYFQNEAQLEKSRLLSDRFSAERPKGSFSTLEIQRTEQGDSAMYLCASSPGGGFYEQYFGPGTRLTVT.

This clone appeared once. The genes are TRBV9 and TRBJ2-5; unclear D gene. Germline V gene data show CDR1 as SGDLS and CDR2 as YYNGEE. Trimming left V 4 bases short and J 5 bases short, with 12 bases between. The CDR3 length is 13 residues. The CDR3 here is CASSKLSLETQYF. As DNA, the CDR3 is TGTGCCAGCAGCAAACTCTCTCTGGAGACCCAGTACTTC.

The chain joins TRBV7-9 to TRBJ1-2; 7 positions agree with TRBD1. Germline V lookup: CDR1 SEHNR, CDR2 FQNEAQ (reference sequence). Trimming at V came to 4 bases and at J to 7 bases, leaving 9 bases not matched to a gene. The length of the CDR3 is 14 residues. This chain's CDR3 is CASSSEGAIFGYTF. The CDR3 region has the DNA TGTGCCAGCAGCTCGGAGGGGGCGATATTTGGCTACACCTTC.

The chain employs TRBV28 and TRBJ2-1, with D perhaps matching TRBD2 (5 bases). V dropped 5 bases and J dropped 3 bases, with 14 bases sitting between them. In germline, CDR1 is MDHEN, CDR2 SYDVKM. CDR3 length equals 15 residues. The CDR3 reads CASSPPVTNYNEQFF. DNA of the CDR3: TGTGCCAGCAGTCCCCCCGTGACTAACTACAATGAGCAGTTCTTC.

This clone turned up a few times. The rearrangement uses TRBV19 and TRBJ2-2; 7 bases match TRBD2. CDR3 length equals 15 residues. Germline loops: CDR1 LNHDA, CDR2 SQIVND (reference sequence). The trim removed 4 bases at V and 1 base at J, leaving 3 bases unmatched. The CDR3 here is CASSTVAGNTGELFF. The CDR3 coding sequence is TGTGCCAGTAGTACGGTAGCGGGGAACACCGGGGAGCTGTTTTTT.

The chain employs TRBV10-2 and TRBJ2-3, with D perhaps TRBD1 (6 bases). CDR1 and CDR2 (germline): WSHSY, SAAADI. The CDR3 runs to 12 residues. The V gene lost 8 bases and the J gene lost 8 bases, with 14 bases spanning the gap. CDR3 coding DNA: TGCGCCAGCTTGGCCCCACAGGGTACGCAGTATTTT. Protein sequence: CASLAPQGTQYF.

This chain uses TRBV4-1 with TRBJ1-4; possible D gene TRBD1, 5 bases. V lost 1 base and J lost 3, with 12 bases in between. Germline V gene data show CDR1 as MGHRA and CDR2 as YSYEKL. This CDR3 is 16 amino acids long. In nucleotides, the CDR3 is TGCGCCAGCAGCCAAGCTTACAGGAGATCTAATGAAAAACTGTTTTTT. Amino acids: CASSQAYRRSNEKLFF.

This chain connects TRBV7-2 to TRBJ2-3; D unresolved. The CDR3 runs 15 residues. Germline CDR1 SGHTA, CDR2 FQGNSA. The germline V and J ends were trimmed by 1 base and 1 base, with 9 bases remaining between them. The CDR3 loop is CASSLGARGTDTQYF. DNA of the CDR3: TGTGCCAGCAGCTTAGGAGCCCGGGGCACAGATACGCAGTATTTT.

This clone was detected a few times. The chain joins TRBV5-6 to TRBJ1-3; D is uncertain. Germline CDR1 and CDR2: SGHDT and YYEEEE. The CDR3 spans 13 residues. V was shortened by 5 bases and J by 4 bases, with 10 bases between the two germline ends. The CDR3 reads CASSRHGGNTIYF. In DNA, the CDR3 is TGTGCCAGCAGTCGACACGGCGGAAACACCATATATTTT.

The genes are TRBV23-1 and TRBJ1-1, with 10 bases identical to TRBD1. TRBV23-1 is placed among ORFs of uncertain function. The CDR3 is made up of 16 amino acids. V was clipped by 2 bases and J by 11 bases; unmatched bases: 14. The CDR3 coding sequence is TGCGCCAGCAGTCAACACCGGACAGGGGGGAATTCAGAGGCTTTCTTT. This gives the protein CASSQHRTGGNSEAFF.

This clone was observed a single time. The V and J genes are TRBV29-1 and TRBJ1-2; 9 bases agree with TRBD1. Germline lookup yields CDR1 SQVTM and CDR2 ANQGSEA. CDR3 size: 13 residues. V was clipped by 7 bases and J by 2 bases; unmatched bases: 5. For the CDR3, the DNA is TGCAGCGCCCCGGACAGGGGAAACTATGGCTACACCTTC. The encoded protein is CSAPDRGNYGYTF.

The chain joins TRBV4-1 to TRBJ1-5; no clear D gene. The V gene's germline CDR1 is MGHRA and CDR2 YSYEKL. The CDR3 runs 15 residues. V was trimmed by 4 bases and J by 3 bases, leaving 13 bases between them. CDR3 loop: CASSLRQDYNQPQHF. CDR3 nucleotide sequence: TGCGCCAGCAGCCTCCGGCAGGACTACAATCAGCCCCAGCATTTT.

V usage is TRBV7-6 and J usage is TRBJ2-5; D gene uncertain. V was shortened by 2 bases and J by 2 bases, with 9 bases between the two germline ends. This CDR3 spans 14 amino acids. Germline V gene sequence: CDR1 SGHVS, CDR2 FNYEAQ. CDR3 amino acids: CASSLLYRQETQYF. DNA for the CDR3: TGTGCCAGCAGCTTACTTTACAGACAAGAGACCCAGTACTTC.

The V call is TRBV2, the J call TRBJ1-1; the D gene is possibly TRBD1 (5 bases). The germline gives CDR1 SNHLY, CDR2 FYNNEI. The CDR3 has 14 residues. V lost 7 bases and J 1 base, leaving 13 bases between the germline ends. The CDR3 DNA sequence: TGTGCCAGCACCCGGGGGACGGCGAACACTGAAGCTTTCTTT. Translated, it gives CASTRGTANTEAFF.

The chain is built from TRBV9 and TRBJ2-1; 10 nucleotides align to TRBD2. The V gene end was trimmed by 4 bases and the J gene end by 7 bases; junction bases not matched to a gene: 5. Germline V gene sequence: CDR1 SGDLS, CDR2 YYNGEE. CDR3 length equals 14 residues. This CDR3 is CASSTSGGANEQFF. The CDR3, as DNA: TGTGCCAGCAGCACGAGCGGGGGGGCGAATGAGCAGTTCTTC.

This chain links TRBV5-4 with TRBJ1-2; 10 bases are a match to TRBD1. Germline values: CDR1 SGHNT, CDR2 YYREEE (reference sequence). The trim removed 4 bases at V and 6 bases at J, leaving 9 bases unmatched. The CDR3 is made up of 15 amino acids. CDR3 sequence (DNA): TGTGCCAGCAGCACCCCGGGACAGGGGAAGGATGGCTACACCTTC. Translation: CASSTPGQGKDGYTF.

This rearrangement joins TRBV6-1 to TRBJ2-6; D unresolved. This CDR3 spans 17 amino acids. V was pared by 0 bases and J by 0 bases, with 9 bases between. Germline V CDR1 and CDR2: MNHNS, SASEGT. CDR3 amino acids: CASSEASLSSGANVLTF. The DNA for the CDR3 is TGTGCCAGCAGTGAAGCGAGCCTGAGCTCTGGGGCCAACGTCCTGACTTTC.

The chain has TRBV6-1 and TRBJ1-2, with no clear D. Germline loops: CDR1 MNHNS, CDR2 SASEGT. CDR3 length: 13 amino acids. The V gene lost 2 bases and the J gene lost 4 bases, with 8 bases spanning the gap. The CDR3 spells CASSERTFYGYTF. The CDR3 DNA follows: TGTGCCAGCAGTGAAAGAACGTTCTATGGCTACACCTTC.

This clone was recorded once. The CDR3, as DNA: TGTGCCAGTAATGAGCGGACCACAGATACGCAGTATTTT. Translating gives CASNERTTDTQYF. The chain has TRBV19 and TRBJ2-3; tentatively, D is TRBD2 (5 bases). The germline V gene encodes CDR1 LNHDA and CDR2 SQIVND (reference sequence). The CDR3 has 13 amino acids. Trimming took off 7 bases at V and 2 bases at J, with 10 bases between the two ends.

The chain recombines TRBV2 with TRBJ1-3; D may be TRBD1 (5 bases). This CDR3 comprises 16 residues. Germline CDR1 reads SNHLY; CDR2 reads FYNNEI. V was trimmed by 5 bases and J by 0 bases, leaving 14 bases between them. The DNA of the CDR3 is TGTGCCAGCAGTACCCGGGGGACGTACTCTGGAAACACCATATATTTT. Amino acid sequence: CASSTRGTYSGNTIYF.

The V call is TRBV7-9, the J call TRBJ2-2; D tentatively fits TRBD1 or TRBD2 (5 bases each). Germline V CDR1 and CDR2: SEHNR, FQNEAQ (reference sequence). The length of the CDR3 is 14 residues. With 1 base removed from V and 5 bases from J, the gap between germline ends came to 8 bases. CDR3 amino acids: CASSLGGPTGELFF. The CDR3 region has the DNA TGTGCCAGCAGCTTAGGGGGACCAACCGGGGAGCTGTTTTTT.

The table lists this clone with a count of one. The chain is built from TRBV6-5 and TRBJ2-3; the D gene is possibly TRBD2 (6 bases). Trimming cost V 6 bases and J 0 bases, with 10 bases left between them. The CDR3 extends over 14 amino acids. The germline V gene has CDR1 MNHEY and CDR2 SVGAGI. CDR3 nucleotide sequence: TGTGCCAGCAGCGCGGGGTATAGCACAGATACGCAGTATTTT. Its translation is CASSAGYSTDTQYF.

The V and J genes are TRBV6-1 and TRBJ1-5; possible D gene TRBD1, 6 bases. Trimming pared 7 bases from V and 5 bases from J, leaving 15 bases between. Germline lookup yields CDR1 MNHNS and CDR2 SASEGT. The CDR3 consists of 14 residues. The CDR3 region has the DNA TGTGCCAGCACAGGGGCAGGCGGGGATCAGCCCCAGCATTTT. This encodes CASTGAGGDQPQHF.

This chain uses TRBV19 with TRBJ1-1; a possible D gene is TRBD1 (6 bases). This CDR3 region has 15 residues. Germline loops: CDR1 LNHDA, CDR2 SQIVND (reference sequence). V was pared by 6 bases and J by 1 base, with 15 bases between. In DNA, the CDR3 is TGTGCCAGTAGAACTTTTTGGACAGCGAACACTGAAGCTTTCTTT. Translated, it gives CASRTFWTANTEAFF.